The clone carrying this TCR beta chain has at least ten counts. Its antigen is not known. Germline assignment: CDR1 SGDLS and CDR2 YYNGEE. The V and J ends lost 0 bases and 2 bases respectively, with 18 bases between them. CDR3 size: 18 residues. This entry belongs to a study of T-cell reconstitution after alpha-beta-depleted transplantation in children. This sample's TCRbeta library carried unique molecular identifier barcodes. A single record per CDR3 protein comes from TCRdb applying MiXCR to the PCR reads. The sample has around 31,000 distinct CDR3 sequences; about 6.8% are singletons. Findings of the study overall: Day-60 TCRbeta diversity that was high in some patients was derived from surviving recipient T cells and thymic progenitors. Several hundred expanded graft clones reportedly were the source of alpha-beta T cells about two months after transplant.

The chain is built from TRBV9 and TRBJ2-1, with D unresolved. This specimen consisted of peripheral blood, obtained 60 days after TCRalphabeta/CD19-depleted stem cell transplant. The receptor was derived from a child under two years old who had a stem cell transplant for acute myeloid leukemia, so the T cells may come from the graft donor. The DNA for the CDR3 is TGTGCCAGCAGCGTAGCTAGTGGAGCCCCGACCCCCTACAATGAGCAGTTCTTC. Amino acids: CASSVASGAPTPYNEQFF.